Below, 16 T cell receptor beta chains from the same sample are listed, as sequenced in a study of blood T cell repertoires in COVID-19. Sequencing used immunoSEQ multiplex PCR; TCRdb keeps in-frame clones, though not all of them. The sample has 210,000 or so clones; 80% to 90% are singletons. Material: peripheral blood. These receptors were taken from a woman at least 80 years old with acute or convalescent COVID-19.

Only a few counts were recorded for this clone. The CDR3 sequence: CASSPDRGNYEQYF. The CDR3 DNA is TGTGCCAGTAGTCCTGACAGGGGAAACTACGAGCAGTACTTC. The V and J genes are TRBV19 and TRBJ2-7; 8 positions agree with TRBD1. V lost 5 bases to trimming and J lost 3 bases; unmatched junction nucleotides: 6. Germline assignment: CDR1 LNHDA and CDR2 SQIVND (reference sequence). The CDR3 sequence is 14 residues long.

This clone was observed a single time. This chain joins TRBV6-5 and TRBJ2-1; 7 nucleotides align to TRBD2. There are 14 residues in the CDR3. Unmatched junction bases numbered 7, after V lost 2 bases and J lost 9 bases. Germline loops: CDR1 MNHEY, CDR2 SVGAGI. CDR3 loop: CASSYVAGEGEQFF. Here the CDR3 DNA reads TGTGCCAGCAGTTACGTCGCGGGGGAGGGTGAGCAGTTCTTC.

V and J are TRBV30 and TRBJ1-5; D unresolved. The CDR3 has 13 amino acids. Deletions cut 5 bases from V and 9 bases from J, with 17 bases between. CDR1 and CDR2 from the germline V gene are GTSNPN and SVGIG (reference sequence). CDR3 protein: CAWALASRGPQHF. The CDR3, as DNA: TGTGCCTGGGCCTTAGCCTCGCGCGGGCCCCAGCATTTT. Together with reference TRBV30 and TRBJ1-5, the CDR3 gives the full variable domain: SQTIHQWPATLVQPVGSPLSLECTVEGTSNPNLYWYRQAAGRGLQLLFYSVGIGQISSEVPQNLSASRPQDRQFILSSKKLLLSDSGFYLCAWALASRGPQHFGDGTRLSIL.

The rearrangement links TRBV11-2 to TRBJ2-7; 10 positions agree with TRBD2. The V gene end was trimmed by 2 bases and the J gene end by 5 bases; junction bases not matched to a gene: 6. The CDR3 extends over 15 amino acids. The germline gives CDR1 SGHAT, CDR2 FQNNGV. The CDR3, as DNA: TGTGCCAGCAGCTTAAGGGGGACTAGCGACCACGAGCAGTACTTC. Protein product: CASSLRGTSDHEQYF. Using reference TRBV11-2 and TRBJ2-7 for the parts outside the CDR3, the full variable domain is EAGVAQSPRYKIIEKRQSVAFWCNPISGHATLYWYQQILGQGPKLLIQFQNNGVVDDSQLPKDRFSAERLKGVDSTLKIQPAKLEDSAVYLCASSLRGTSDHEQYFGPGTRLTVT.

This clone came up many times. The chain couples TRBV5-6 to TRBJ1-2, with D uncertain. The CDR3 is 13 amino acids. Germline assignment: CDR1 SGHDT and CDR2 YYEEEE. V was trimmed by 0 bases and J by 6 bases, leaving 9 bases between them. As DNA, the CDR3 is TGTGCCAGCAGCTTGGTGACATCTCATGGCTACACCTTC. It is translated as CASSLVTSHGYTF.

The chain employs TRBV18 and TRBJ1-5; D is undetermined. Germline V lookup: CDR1 KGHSH, CDR2 LQKENI. This CDR3 region has 14 residues. Trimming removed 6 bases from V and 0 bases from J, with 9 bases in between. CDR3 sequence reads: CASSTTDSNQPQHF. As DNA, the CDR3 is TGTGCCAGCTCGACCACAGATAGCAATCAGCCCCAGCATTTT.

The chain combines TRBV7-9 with TRBJ1-5, with TRBD1 as a possible D gene (5 bases). The germline V and J ends were trimmed by 1 base and 3 bases, with 10 bases remaining between them. The CDR3 runs to 15 residues. The germline gives CDR1 SEHNR, CDR2 FQNEAQ (reference sequence). The CDR3: CASSLGSGYNQPQHF. For the CDR3, the DNA is TGTGCCAGCAGCTTAGGGTCAGGGTACAATCAGCCCCAGCATTTT.

This clone has a handful of counts. J is TRBJ1-6 and V is TRBV11-3; TRBD1 matches at 8 bases. The germline CDR1 and CDR2 sequences are SGHNT and YENEEA. The V segment lost 3 bases and the J segment 8 bases; nucleotides outside the gene matches: 3. The CDR3 totals 14 residues. CDR3 nucleotide sequence: TGTGCCAGCAGCTTCGGACAGGGATATTCACCCCTCCACTTT. Translated: CASSFGQGYSPLHF.

The CDR3 spells CASSPGTGFGYTF. The CDR3, as DNA: TGTGCCAGCAGTCCCGGGACAGGGTTTGGCTACACCTTC. V gene TRBV6-4 combines with J gene TRBJ1-2; 9 positions agree with TRBD1. The CDR3 length is 13 residues. Trimming took 5 bases from V and 7 from J; bases not matched to a gene: 5. Germline loops: CDR1 MRHNA, CDR2 SNTAGT.

The rearrangement uses TRBV10-3 and TRBJ2-7, with D tentatively TRBD1 (6 bases). The CDR3 runs 16 residues. CDR1 and CDR2 from the germline V gene are ENHRY and SYGVKD. Trimming cost V 0 bases and J 3 bases, with 15 bases left between them. This CDR3 is CAISESRGQGDYEQYF. The DNA of the CDR3 is TGTGCCATCAGTGAGTCTAGGGGACAAGGGGACTACGAGCAGTACTTC.

The V gene is TRBV6-2 or TRBV6-3, the J gene TRBJ1-5; D may be TRBD1 (5 bases). V lost 5 bases to trimming and J lost 4 bases, with 9 bases between them. The germline CDR1 and CDR2 sequences are MNHEY and SVGEGT. CDR3 length: 13 residues. The CDR3 region is CASSQDINQPQHF. The CDR3 bases are TGTGCCAGCAGTCAGGACATTAATCAGCCCCAGCATTTT.

CDR3: CATSPHLRYTEAFF. The CDR3 DNA follows: TGTGCCACCAGCCCCCACCTACGGTACACTGAAGCTTTCTTT. The V gene is TRBV15, the J gene TRBJ1-1; no clear D. Per the germline V gene, CDR1 is LNHNV and CDR2 is YYDKDF (reference sequence). Trimming shortened V by 5 bases and J by 3 bases, and 13 bases separated the two germline ends. There are 14 residues in the CDR3.

This chain links TRBV4-3 with TRBJ1-5, with D perhaps matching TRBD1 (6 bases). Trimming stripped 0 bases from V and 4 bases from J, with 19 bases between. This CDR3 spans 18 amino acids. From germline, CDR1 is LGHNA and CDR2 YSLEER. The CDR3 loop reads CASSQEFRTADLNQPQHF. CDR3 DNA sequence: TGCGCCAGCAGCCAAGAATTCCGGACAGCCGACTTAAATCAGCCCCAGCATTTT.

V is TRBV11-2 and J is TRBJ2-1; possible D gene TRBD2, 7 bases. CDR3 length: 16 residues. The germline V gene encodes CDR1 SGHAT and CDR2 FQNNGV. Trimming removed 3 bases from V and 9 bases from J, with 21 bases in between. The CDR3 reads CASSFLLGGRASEQFF. DNA for the CDR3: TGTGCCAGCAGCTTCTTGCTAGGGGGGAGGGCCAGTGAGCAGTTCTTC.

This sequence joins TRBV28 and TRBJ2-5, with D maybe TRBD1 (5 bases). The CDR3 spans 15 residues. V gave up 3 bases and J gave up 2 bases, with 13 bases separating them. In germline, CDR1 is MDHEN, CDR2 SYDVKM. The CDR3 region is CASSLAAGLQETQYF. The DNA for the CDR3 is TGTGCCAGCAGTTTGGCGGCAGGGCTTCAAGAGACCCAGTACTTC.

The chain employs TRBV7-2 and TRBJ2-5; 10 positions match TRBD2. Trimming removed 1 base from V and 0 bases from J; junction bases left unmatched: 11. Germline V lookup: CDR1 SGHTA, CDR2 FQGNSA. The CDR3 spans 19 residues. Written as DNA, the CDR3 is TGTGCCAGCAGCTTAGTCCCAGCCGGACTAGCGGTGTACCAAGAGACCCAGTACTTC. It translates to CASSLVPAGLAVYQETQYF.